Listed below are T cell receptor beta chains from one sample, sequenced in a study of T cell responses to AZD1222 COVID-19 vaccine. Some clones are missing from TCRdb's copy, which holds only in-frame ones; the method was immunoSEQ multiplex PCR. This sample has approximately 150,000 clones, with around 94% found just once. Sequenced here: peripheral blood, sampled 28 days after the second AZD1222 dose. Receptor source: an adult who received the AZD1222 COVID-19 vaccine. CDR3s include the opening cysteine and the closing phenylalanine or tryptophan. Each record gives: D gene, J gene, V gene, clone size, CDR3 protein, CDR3 DNA. The D gene is left open where the match is weak. Not all rows give a size; the values are once, few, many and, for expanded clones, a class.

>-|TRBJ1-3|TRBV15|-
CATSRDHGGGNTIYF
TGTGCCACCAGCAGAGATCATGGGGGTGGAAACACCATATATTTT
>TRBD2|TRBJ2-7|TRBV10-3|-
CAISEGGSFRKTYEQYF
TGTGCCATCAGTGAAGGCGGGAGCTTTCGTAAGACCTACGAGCAGTACTTC
>-|TRBJ2-7|TRBV20-1|-
CSASAVSSYEQYF
TGCAGTGCTAGTGCGGTAAGCTCCTACGAGCAGTACTTC
>-|TRBJ1-4|TRBV21-1|-
CASCAQGATNEKLFF
TGTGCCAGCTGTGCACAGGGGGCAACTAATGAAAAACTGTTTTTT
>-|TRBJ1-4|TRBV6-5|-
CASFQATNEKLFF
TGTGCCAGCTTCCAGGCAACTAATGAAAAACTGTTTTTT
>-|TRBJ2-3|TRBV7-3|-
CASSLGSYTDTQYF
TGTGCCAGCAGCTTAGGGTCCTACACAGATACGCAGTATTTT
>-|TRBJ2-3|TRBV3-1/TRBV3-2|-
CASSQDLAQDTQYF
TGTGCCAGCAGCCAAGATCTGGCTCAGGATACGCAGTATTTT
>TRBD1|TRBJ1-3|TRBV5-1|-
CASRQGQPTGNTIYF
TGCGCCAGCAGACAGGGACAGCCTACGGGGAACACCATATATTTT
>-|TRBJ2-1|TRBV24-1|-
CATSDYAPPEQFF
TGTGCCACCAGTGATTACGCACCCCCCGAGCAGTTCTTC
>-|TRBJ1-1|TRBV30|-
CAWSRGLVTEAFF
TGTGCCTGGAGTAGGGGTTTGGTCACTGAAGCTTTCTTT
>-|TRBJ2-1|TRBV25-1|-
CASSELVGSNEQFF
TGTGCCAGCAGTGAATTGGTCGGATCCAATGAGCAGTTCTTC
>TRBD1|TRBJ1-5|TRBV2|-
CASSESGGLRPQHF
TGTGCCAGCAGTGAATCAGGGGGCTTGAGGCCCCAGCATTTT
>-|TRBJ1-6|TRBV27|-
CASSLWALNSPLHF
TGTGCCAGCAGTTTATGGGCCCTAAATTCACCCCTCCACTTT
>-|TRBJ1-1|TRBV3-1/TRBV3-2|-
CASSPPGGWYTEAFF
TGTGCCAGCAGCCCACCGGGGGGGTGGTACACTGAAGCTTTCTTT
>-|TRBJ2-6|TRBV27|-
CASRSPSSGANVLTF
TGTGCCAGCAGATCCCCTAGCTCTGGGGCCAACGTCCTGACTTTC
>-|TRBJ2-2|TRBV6-4|-
CASSDFGGGAGELFF
TGTGCCAGCAGTGACTTCGGAGGAGGCGCCGGGGAGCTGTTTTTT
>TRBD1|TRBJ1-2|TRBV7-2|-
CASSLFGQGYDGYTF
TGTGCCAGCAGCTTATTCGGACAGGGATATGATGGCTACACCTTC
>-|TRBJ2-7|TRBV3-1/TRBV3-2|-
CASSGVGYEQYF
TGTGCCAGCTCAGGGGTAGGCTACGAGCAGTACTTC
>-|TRBJ2-3|TRBV5-1|-
CASRRAESTDTQYF
TGCGCCAGCAGACGGGCGGAAAGCACAGATACGCAGTATTTT
>-|TRBJ2-3|TRBV7-2|-
CASSLRADTQYF
TGTGCCAGCAGCTTACGTGCAGATACGCAGTATTTT
>-|TRBJ1-5|TRBV4-1|once
CASSHTAPWNQPQHF
TGCGCCAGCAGCCATACGGCTCCTTGGAATCAGCCCCAGCATTTT
>-|TRBJ1-3|TRBV4-2|once
CASSQEVGGASGNTIYF
TGTGCCAGCAGCCAAGAAGTCGGGGGCGCCTCTGGAAACACCATATATTTT
>-|TRBJ2-3|TRBV11-3|-
CASSHDDSREQYF
TGTGCCAGCAGCCACGATGACTCCCGTGAGCAGTATTTT
>TRBD1|TRBJ2-5|TRBV7-3|-
CASSWGITGGKETQYF
TGTGCCAGCAGCTGGGGTATCACAGGGGGCAAAGAGACCCAGTACTTC
>TRBD1|TRBJ1-1|TRBV4-1|-
CASSQPRTGMNTEAFF
TGCGCCAGCAGCCAACCCAGGACAGGGATGAACACTGAAGCTTTCTTT
>-|TRBJ1-5|TRBV29-1|once
CSASRGGDNQPQHF
TGCAGCGCCTCGAGGGGGGGCGACAATCAGCCCCAGCATTTT
>-|TRBJ1-4|TRBV6-5|-
CASSYSSGAELFF
TGTGCCAGCAGTTACTCGTCTGGGGCGGAACTGTTTTTT
>-|TRBJ1-2|TRBV12-3/TRBV12-4|-
CASSLTGYGYTF
TGTGCCAGCAGTTTAACAGGTTATGGCTACACCTTC